What follows are 26 T cell receptor beta chains derived from one specimen sequenced in a study of cytomegalovirus exposure and HLA in healthy donors (dated by TCRdb to the late 2010s). The library relied on the immunoSEQ multiplex PCR assay. For the multiplex PCR, a mixture combining 60 forward primers for TCR Vbeta segments and 13 reverse primers for TCR Jbeta segments was used. TCRdb took this table from immuneACCESS and kept in-frame rearrangements with V and J called. Such tables lack part of the clones; where checked against another copy, unresolved V genes explain under half of the gap, and the rest is unexplained. This sample comprises some 130,000 clones, approximately 80% of them detected only once. In total, the top ten clones hold 1.3% to 1.5% of the sample. Specimen: PBMCs. These receptors came from a female donor in good health and CMV-seronegative.

V is TRBV18 and J is TRBJ1-2; 9 bases are shared with TRBD1. This CDR3 is 16 amino acids long. Germline V CDR1 and CDR2: KGHSH, LQKENI. After removal of 5 bases from V and 1 base from J, the junction contained 8 bases not matched to a gene. For the CDR3, the DNA is TGTGCCAGCTCAGAGGGACAGGGTACATTTAACTATGGCTACACCTTC. Encoded protein: CASSEGQGTFNYGYTF.

A single count supports this clone. The chain joins TRBV18 to TRBJ2-1; a possible D gene is TRBD2 (6 bases). The CDR3 has 16 residues. V was clipped by 6 bases and J by 6 bases, with 21 bases between them. CDR1 and CDR2 (germline): KGHSH, LQKENI. CDR3: CASSHGTARGGNEQFF. The CDR3 DNA reads as TGTGCCAGCTCGCACGGGACGGCAAGGGGAGGCAATGAGCAGTTCTTC.

The chain employs TRBV5-1 and TRBJ1-2, with 8 bases aligning to TRBD1. This CDR3 is 16 amino acids long. CDR1 and CDR2 (germline): SGHRS, YFSETQ. The V segment lost 3 bases and the J segment 4 bases; nucleotides outside the gene matches: 11. Here the CDR3 reads CASSWDRDRSFYGYTF. The DNA of the CDR3 is TGCGCCAGCAGCTGGGACCGGGACAGGAGCTTCTATGGCTACACCTTC.

The chain recombines TRBV9 with TRBJ2-3; D perhaps matches TRBD1 (5 bases). Trimming shortened V by 2 bases and J by 4 bases, and 11 bases separated the two germline ends. CDR1 is SGDLS and CDR2 is YYNGEE in the germline V gene. The CDR3 is 14 amino acids. In DNA, the CDR3 is TGTGCCAGCAGCGTGGGAAGGGGCCCAGATACGCAGTATTTT. Residues: CASSVGRGPDTQYF.

The gene calls are TRBV30 and TRBJ2-3, with D possibly matching TRBD2 (5 bases). Germline loops: CDR1 GTSNPN, CDR2 SVGIG (reference sequence). The CDR3 totals 13 residues. The V gene lost 4 bases and the J gene lost 2 bases, with 10 bases spanning the gap. The CDR3: CAWTERNTDTQYF. Here the CDR3 DNA reads TGTGCCTGGACCGAGCGGAACACAGATACGCAGTATTTT. The full variable domain, its missing parts supplied by reference TRBV30 and TRBJ2-3, is SQTIHQWPATLVQPVGSPLSLECTVEGTSNPNLYWYRQAAGRGLQLLFYSVGIGQISSEVPQNLSASRPQDRQFILSSKKLLLSDSGFYLCAWTERNTDTQYFGPGTRLTVL.

The chain has TRBV5-4 and TRBJ2-4; 7 nucleotides line up with TRBD1. CDR1 and CDR2 (germline): SGHNT, YYREEE (reference sequence). CDR3 length: 15 amino acids. The ends lost 4 bases at V and 3 bases at J; junction bases unmatched: 7. The CDR3 DNA reads TGTGCCAGCAGCCCGGACAGGATCCGCAAAAACATTCAGTACTTC. Residues: CASSPDRIRKNIQYF.

J is TRBJ1-2 and V is TRBV20-1; D ambiguous. The V gene's germline CDR1 is DFQATT and CDR2 SNEGSKA (reference sequence). CDR3 length: 11 amino acids. V gave up 5 bases and J gave up 12 bases, with 16 bases separating them. CDR3 region: CSAPGSDLNTF. The CDR3 nucleotides read TGCAGTGCTCCTGGATCCGACTTAAACACCTTC.

This clone occurred a few times. The J gene is TRBJ2-3, the V gene TRBV28, with D perhaps matching TRBD2 (6 bases). Germline CDR1 and CDR2: MDHEN and SYDVKM. V was shortened by 7 bases and J by 2 bases, with 13 bases between the two germline ends. This CDR3 contains 14 residues. The CDR3 DNA reads TGTGCCAGCACCTTGGGGGGAAACACAGATACGCAGTATTTT. This translates into CASTLGGNTDTQYF.

The V gene is TRBV5-6, the J gene TRBJ1-1; D not certain. The germline V gene has CDR1 SGHDT and CDR2 YYEEEE. Trimming took off 0 bases at V and 7 bases at J, with 13 bases between the two ends. This CDR3 region has 14 residues. CDR3 coding DNA: TGTGCCAGCAGCTTGGCTGTCCATAACTTTGAAGCTTTCTTT. This codes for CASSLAVHNFEAFF.

This sequence joins TRBV5-1 and TRBJ2-2; 9 bases are shared with TRBD2. This CDR3 region has 15 residues. Germline V gives CDR1 SGHRS, CDR2 YFSETQ. The trim removed 0 bases at V and 6 bases at J, leaving 3 bases unmatched. CDR3 amino acids: CASSLVAGGPGELFF. As DNA, the CDR3 is TGCGCCAGCAGCTTGGTTGCGGGAGGGCCCGGGGAGCTGTTTTTT.

The V gene is TRBV9, the J gene TRBJ2-3; maybe TRBD2 (7 bases). Germline V lookup: CDR1 SGDLS, CDR2 YYNGEE. With 4 bases removed from V and 4 bases from J, the gap between germline ends came to 19 bases. This CDR3 has 16 amino acids. The CDR3 bases are TGTGCCAGCAGCCAGAGTGGGGGCGGGAGATCAGATACGCAGTATTTT. Residues: CASSQSGGGRSDTQYF. Complete variable domain (other parts from reference TRBV9 and TRBJ2-3): DSGVTQTPKHLITATGQRVTLRCSPRSGDLSVYWYQQSLDQGLQFLIQYYNGEERAKGNILERFSAQQFPDLHSELNLSSLELGDSALYFCASSQSGGGRSDTQYFGPGTRLTVL.

The chain carries TRBV28 and TRBJ1-6, with 7 bases lining up with TRBD1. Germline trimming cut 4 bases from V and 5 bases from J; bases unmatched to any gene: 8. The CDR3 is 16 amino acids. Looked up from germline, CDR1 is MDHEN and CDR2 is SYDVKM. DNA of the CDR3: TGTGCCAGCAGTTCTCTATACGGGACAGATAATTCACCCCTCCACTTT. As protein: CASSSLYGTDNSPLHF.

J is TRBJ1-4 and V is TRBV7-9; tentative D call: TRBD1 (6 bases). The CDR3 has 14 residues. V was trimmed by 5 bases and J by 4 bases, leaving 11 bases between them. Germline V CDR1 and CDR2: SEHNR, FQNEAQ (reference sequence). CDR3 amino acids: CASSADRSNEKLFF. CDR3 in DNA: TGTGCCAGCAGCGCTGACAGGAGTAATGAAAAACTGTTTTTT.

The gene calls are TRBV6-5 and TRBJ1-1; D gene uncertain. The CDR3 contains 14 residues. CDR1 is MNHEY and CDR2 is SVGAGI in the germline V gene. The V gene lost 2 bases and the J gene lost 0 bases, with 7 bases spanning the gap. In DNA form, the CDR3 reads TGTGCCAGCAGTTACGGGAGGATGAACACTGAAGCTTTCTTT. It encodes CASSYGRMNTEAFF.

A single count supports this clone. The chain carries TRBV28 and TRBJ2-5, with D perhaps TRBD2 (5 bases). Per germline, CDR1 MDHEN and CDR2 SYDVKM. V lost 2 bases to trimming and J lost 1 base, with 14 bases between them. This CDR3 region has 16 residues. CDR3 sequence reads: CASSLGSSSSQETQYF. CDR3 DNA sequence: TGTGCCAGCAGTTTAGGGTCTAGCTCTTCCCAAGAGACCCAGTACTTC.

The sample holds many counts of this clone. The rearrangement joins TRBV4-3 to TRBJ1-3; possibly TRBD1 for D (6 bases). Trimming stripped 3 bases from V and 8 bases from J, with 17 bases between. This CDR3 comprises 15 residues. Germline V CDR1 and CDR2: LGHNA, YSLEER. The DNA of the CDR3 is TGCGCCAGCAGCCATTCCACAGGGACGAGTGACACCATATATTTT. It translates to CASSHSTGTSDTIYF.

The rearrangement uses TRBV29-1 and TRBJ2-2; 9 nucleotides match TRBD2. V lost 4 bases and J lost 6; bases outside the gene matches: 6. The V gene's germline CDR1 is SQVTM and CDR2 ANQGSEA. The CDR3 consists of 14 residues. In nucleotides, the CDR3 is TGCAGCGTTGCTCCGGGCGGGAGGGCCGGGGAGCTGTTTTTT. Protein: CSVAPGGRAGELFF.

This chain uses TRBV5-5 with TRBJ1-1, with D tentatively TRBD1 (5 bases). The CDR3 covers 11 residues. Germline V gene data show CDR1 as SGHKS and CDR2 as YYEKEE (reference sequence). V lost 4 bases, J lost 10 bases, and 11 bases lay in between. The CDR3 spells CASSLPGGAFF. In nucleotides, the CDR3 is TGTGCCAGCAGCCTCCCGGGGGGAGCTTTCTTT.

J is TRBJ1-4 and V is TRBV7-9; D is possibly TRBD1 (5 bases). Trimming took 5 bases from V and 8 from J, leaving 18 bases between them. This CDR3 comprises 15 residues. The germline CDR1 and CDR2 sequences are SEHNR and FQNEAQ (reference sequence). CDR3 coding DNA: TGTGCCAGCAGCCCTCCGGGGGGGGAGGGAGAAAAACTGTTTTTT. Protein: CASSPPGGEGEKLFF.

This clone occurred a few times. V and J are TRBV2 and TRBJ1-1, with D possibly TRBD1 on 5 matching bases. Germline loops: CDR1 SNHLY, CDR2 FYNNEI. The V and J ends lost 6 bases and 1 base respectively, with 12 bases between them. The CDR3 sequence is 14 residues long. CDR3 sequence reads: CASRAGRGNTEAFF. CDR3 in DNA: TGTGCCAGCAGGGCAGGTAGGGGGAACACTGAAGCTTTCTTT.

The chain links TRBV7-7 to TRBJ2-1; D may be TRBD2 (5 bases). The V and J ends lost 5 bases and 6 bases respectively, with 11 bases between them. The CDR3 runs to 13 residues. The germline gives CDR1 SSHAT, CDR2 FNYEAQ (reference sequence). In nucleotides, the CDR3 is TGTGCCAGCAGCCACGGTCGGGGCAATGAGCAGTTCTTC. Translating it yields CASSHGRGNEQFF.

Points on this clone: Other nucleotide sequences from this sample produce the same CDR3. The V and J genes are TRBV4-3 and TRBJ2-7, with 9 bases identical to TRBD1. Trimming at V came to 0 bases and at J to 4 bases, leaving 4 bases not matched to a gene. This CDR3 contains 15 residues. Looked up from germline, CDR1 is LGHNA and CDR2 is YSLEER. CDR3 sequence (DNA): TGCGCCAGCAGCCAAGAGGTGACAGGGGGGTACGAGCAGTACTTC. It is translated as CASSQEVTGGYEQYF.

Remarks on this clone: Different DNA sequences within this sample yield the same CDR3. The chain uses TRBV28 and TRBJ1-4; no reliable D call. Germline CDR1 and CDR2: MDHEN and SYDVKM. This CDR3 comprises 12 residues. The ends were cut back, 3 bases at V and 8 bases at J, with 7 bases in the middle. CDR3 nucleotide sequence: TGTGCCAGCAGTTTGACGGGGGAAAAACTGTTTTTT. This encodes CASSLTGEKLFF.

This clone showed up just once. This sequence joins TRBV7-2 and TRBJ1-3; D is possibly TRBD1 (6 bases). CDR1 is SGHTA, CDR2 FQGNSA, per germline. V gave up 5 bases and J gave up 4 bases, with 9 bases separating them. This CDR3 comprises 13 residues. CDR3 coding DNA: TGTGCCAGCAGCGCCCAGGGGGGAAACACCATATATTTT. Protein: CASSAQGGNTIYF.

This chain links TRBV15 with TRBJ2-7, with 9 bases aligning to TRBD2. Germline CDR1 LNHNV, CDR2 YYDKDF (reference sequence). V shed 0 bases, J shed 2 bases, and the junction held 8 bases outside the gene matches. CDR3 length: 17 residues. In nucleotides, the CDR3 is TGTGCCACCAGCAGAGATCCCGGCGGGAGGGCTACCTACGAGCAGTACTTC. Translation: CATSRDPGGRATYEQYF.

The chain is built from TRBV11-2 and TRBJ2-7; the match to TRBD1 covers 8 bases. V trimming: 5 bases; J trimming: 2 bases; junction bases outside the gene matches: 11. The CDR3 loop spans 16 amino acids. Germline-derived CDR1 and CDR2 are SGHAT and FQNNGV. CDR3 nucleotides: TGTGCCAGCAGCCCCGCATTTGGACAGGGAGCCTACGAGCAGTACTTC. It is translated as CASSPAFGQGAYEQYF.